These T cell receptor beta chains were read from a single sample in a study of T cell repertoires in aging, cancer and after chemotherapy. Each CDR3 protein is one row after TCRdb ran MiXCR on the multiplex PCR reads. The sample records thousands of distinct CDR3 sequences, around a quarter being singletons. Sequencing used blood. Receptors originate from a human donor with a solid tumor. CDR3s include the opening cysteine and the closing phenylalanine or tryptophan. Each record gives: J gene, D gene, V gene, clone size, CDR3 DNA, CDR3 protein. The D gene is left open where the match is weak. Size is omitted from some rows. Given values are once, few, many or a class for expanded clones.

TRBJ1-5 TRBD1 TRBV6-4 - TGTGCCAGCAGTGAAGGGACAGGTCATCAGCCCCAGCATTTT CASSEGTGHQPQHF
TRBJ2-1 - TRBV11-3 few TGTGCCAGCAGCTCCCGGTCCGGGACGGACAATGAGCAGTTCTTC CASSSRSGTDNEQFF
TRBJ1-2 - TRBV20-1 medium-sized TGCAGTGCTCCTGAGGATGGCTACACCTTC CSAPEDGYTF
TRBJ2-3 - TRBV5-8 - TGTGCCAGCAGCTTGGGACAGGCTACTAGCACAGATACGCAGTATTTT CASSLGQATSTDTQYF
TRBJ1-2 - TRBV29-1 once TGCAGCGTTGAGGAGGGAGAGGGCTATGGCTACACCTTC CSVEEGEGYGYTF
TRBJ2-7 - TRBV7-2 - TGTGCCAGCAGCCCCGGGTGGGCCGAGCAGTACTTC CASSPGWAEQYF
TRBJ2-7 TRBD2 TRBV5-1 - TGCGCCAGCATCTCCACATATAACAGACTAGCGGGAGGGTACGAGCAGTACTTC CASISTYNRLAGGYEQYF
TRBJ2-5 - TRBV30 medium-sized TGTGCCTGGACCCGCCATGGGGGCCTACAAGAGACCCAGTACTTC CAWTRHGGLQETQYF
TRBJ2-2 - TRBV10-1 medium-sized TGCGCCAGCAGTGAGAGGGGGGCCGGGGAGCTGTTTTTT CASSERGAGELFF
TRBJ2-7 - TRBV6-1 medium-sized TGTGCCAGCAAATGGACCTCGAACTACGAGCAGTACTTC CASKWTSNYEQYF
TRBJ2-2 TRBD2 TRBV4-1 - TGCGCCAGCAGCTATCCCCTAGCGGGAGATGACACCGGGGAGCTGTTTTTT CASSYPLAGDDTGELFF
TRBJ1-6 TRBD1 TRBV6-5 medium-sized TGTGCCAGCAGTTACGGGGACAGGGGGACCCGCCGCTATAATTCACCCCTCCACTTT CASSYGDRGTRRYNSPLHF
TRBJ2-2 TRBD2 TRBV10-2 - TGCGCCAGCAGTGGGGTACTAGCGGGACTGGGCTGGGAGCTGTTTTTT CASSGVLAGLGWELFF
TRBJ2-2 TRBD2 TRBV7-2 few TGTGCCAGCAGCACGGTGGACTGGGGGGGCGGGGAGCTGTTTTTT CASSTVDWGGGELFF
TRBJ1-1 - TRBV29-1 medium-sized TGCAGCGTTGAGCCAGGCTCCACTGAAGCTTTCTTT CSVEPGSTEAFF
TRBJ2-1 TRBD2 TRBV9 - TGTGCCAGCGGAGGCGGGAGTGGCTCCTACAATGAGCAGTTCTTC CASGGGSGSYNEQFF
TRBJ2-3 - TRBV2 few TGTGCCAGCAGTGTCGAAGGGTTGGCAGATACGCAGTATTTT CASSVEGLADTQYF
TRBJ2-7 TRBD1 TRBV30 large TGTGCCTGGGGGGACAGGGGCGAGCAGTACTTC CAWGDRGEQYF
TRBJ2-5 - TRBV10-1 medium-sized TGCGCCAGCAGTGAGTCTGTTAGCGGAGAGACCCAGTACTTC CASSESVSGETQYF
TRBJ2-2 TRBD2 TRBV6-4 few TGTGCCAGCAGCGAGACTAGCGGGGACACCGGGGAGCTGTTTTTT CASSETSGDTGELFF
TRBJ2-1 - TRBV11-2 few TGTGCCAGCAGCTTAGGCCAGGGGGGGACGAATGAGCAGTTCTTC CASSLGQGGTNEQFF
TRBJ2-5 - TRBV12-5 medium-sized TGTGCTAGTGGTTTGGGCACCGTGGACGGGGAGCAGGGGCAGACCCAGTACTTC CASGLGTVDGEQGQTQYF
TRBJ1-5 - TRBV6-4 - - CASSDEDSHEQYFGPGNQPQHF
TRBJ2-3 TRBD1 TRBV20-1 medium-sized TGCAGTGCTAGAGATCCGGGACAGGGTGGCGATACGCAGTATTTT CSARDPGQGGDTQYF
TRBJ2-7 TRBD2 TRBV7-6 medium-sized TGTGCCAGCAGCTTAGGACTAGCGGGAGACGTGGGCGAGCAGTACTTC CASSLGLAGDVGEQYF
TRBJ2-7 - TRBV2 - TGTGCCACCTCCCAGGTGCTCGACGAGCAGTACTTC CATSQVLDEQYF
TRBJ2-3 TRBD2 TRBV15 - TGTGCCACCAGGAGGGCGGGACTAGCGTCAGATACGCAGTATTTT CATRRAGLASDTQYF
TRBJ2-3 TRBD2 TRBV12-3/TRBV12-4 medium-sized TGTGCCAGCAGCACGGGACTAGCGGTCACAGATACGCAGTATTTT CASSTGLAVTDTQYF
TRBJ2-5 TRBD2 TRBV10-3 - TGTGCCATCAGTGAGCCAGCGGGAGGGCCTCGGGAGACCCAGTACTTC CAISEPAGGPRETQYF
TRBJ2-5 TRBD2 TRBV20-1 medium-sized TGCAGTGCTAGAGATATGAGCGGACTAGCGGGAGGGTGGGAGACCCAGTACTTC CSARDMSGLAGGWETQYF
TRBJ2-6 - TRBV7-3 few TGTGCCAGCAGCTCTTACACCTCTACGGGGTCGGGGGCCAACGTCCTGACTTTC CASSSYTSTGSGANVLTF
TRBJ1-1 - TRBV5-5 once TGCGCCAGCAGCCAAGCCGGTCGGCCAATGAACACTGAAGCTTTCTTT CASSQAGRPMNTEAFF
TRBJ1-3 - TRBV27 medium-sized TGTGCCAGCAGTGTAAGCTCGGCTGGAAACACCATATATTTT CASSVSSAGNTIYF
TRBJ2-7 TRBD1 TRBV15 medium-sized TGTGCCACCAGCAGAGAGACAGGGAGCTCCTACGAGCAGTACTTC CATSRETGSSYEQYF
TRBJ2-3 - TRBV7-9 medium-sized TGTGCCAGCAGCTTACAGCGGACTAGCACAGATACGCAGTATTTT CASSLQRTSTDTQYF
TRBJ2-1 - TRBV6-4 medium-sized TGTGCCAGCAGTAACCTGGACAACAATGAGCAGTTCTTC CASSNLDNNEQFF
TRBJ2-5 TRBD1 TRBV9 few TGTGCCAGCAGCGTGACAGGGGGTTCATGGGAGACCCAGTACTTC CASSVTGGSWETQYF
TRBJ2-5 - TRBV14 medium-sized TGTGCCAGCAGCCAACTGACAGGGAGGGAAGAGACCCAGTACTTC CASSQLTGREETQYF
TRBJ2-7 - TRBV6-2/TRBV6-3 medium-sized TGTGCCAGCAGCCTCTCCCTTAGCGGAGAGCAGTACTTC CASSLSLSGEQYF
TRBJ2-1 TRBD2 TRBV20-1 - TGCAGTGCTAGCGCCGATAGCGGGGTGAACTCCTACAATGAGCAGTTCTTC CSASADSGVNSYNEQFF
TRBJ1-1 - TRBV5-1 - TGCGCCAGCAGCTTGAACGAGGAGTTCACTGAAGCTTTCTTT CASSLNEEFTEAFF
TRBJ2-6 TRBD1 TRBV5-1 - TGCGCCAGCAGCTTGGAGCGGACAGGGCCCGTTCCTGGGGCCAACGTCCTGACTTTC CASSLERTGPVPGANVLTF
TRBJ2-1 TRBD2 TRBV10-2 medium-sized TGCGCCAGCAGAGCCGGGACTAGCGGATACAATGAGCAGTTCTTC CASRAGTSGYNEQFF
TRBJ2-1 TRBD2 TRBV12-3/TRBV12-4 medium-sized TGTGCCAGCAGATTGTATGAACTAGCGGGAGGCCAGAATGAGCAGTTCTTC CASRLYELAGGQNEQFF
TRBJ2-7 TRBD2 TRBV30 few TGTGCCTGGAGTGTCGGCGGGACTAGCGGGAGACTGCAGTACTTC CAWSVGGTSGRLQYF
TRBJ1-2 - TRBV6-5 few TGTGCCAGCAGTGCCTCTTCTAACTATGGCTACACCTTC CASSASSNYGYTF
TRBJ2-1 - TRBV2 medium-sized TGTGCCTCAGAGGCAGGGGACAATGAGCAGTTCTTC CASEAGDNEQFF
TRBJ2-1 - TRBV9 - TGTGCCAGCAGCGTAGCCTGGGGTAGCGCCGAGCAGTTCTTC CASSVAWGSAEQFF
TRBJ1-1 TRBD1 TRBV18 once TGTGCCAGCTCACCCGGGACAGGGTCTTCTAAAGCTTTCTTT CASSPGTGSSKAFF
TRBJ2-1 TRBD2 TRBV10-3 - TGTGCCATCAGTGGCCCCGGGACTAGCGGGAGTGGTGAGCAGTTCTTC CAISGPGTSGSGEQFF
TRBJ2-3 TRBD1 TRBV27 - TGTGCCAGCAGTACCCCGGACAGGGCCCACACAGATACGCAGTATTTT CASSTPDRAHTDTQYF
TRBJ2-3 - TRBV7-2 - TGTGTTAGCAGCTTATTCCCCGGTACGCAGTATTTT CVSSLFPGTQYF
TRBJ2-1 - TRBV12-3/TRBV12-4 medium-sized TGTGCCAGCAGTTTTCCGGACCGGATGTTCTACAATGAGCAGTTCTTC CASSFPDRMFYNEQFF
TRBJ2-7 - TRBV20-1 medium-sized TGCAGTGCTAGGGGACTGGGCTACGAGCAGTACTTC CSARGLGYEQYF